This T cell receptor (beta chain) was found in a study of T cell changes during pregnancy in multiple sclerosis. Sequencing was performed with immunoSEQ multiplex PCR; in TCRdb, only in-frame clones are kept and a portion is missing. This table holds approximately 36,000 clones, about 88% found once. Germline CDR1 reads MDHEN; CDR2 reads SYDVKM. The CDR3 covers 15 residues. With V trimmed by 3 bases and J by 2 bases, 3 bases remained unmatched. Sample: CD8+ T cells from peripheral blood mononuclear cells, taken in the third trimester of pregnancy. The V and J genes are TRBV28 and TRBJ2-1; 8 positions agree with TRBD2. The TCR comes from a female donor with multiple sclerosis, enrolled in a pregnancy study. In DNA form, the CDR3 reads TGTGCCAGCAGTTTCTTACTAGCGGCCTACAATGAGCAGTTCTTC. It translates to CASSFLLAAYNEQFF.